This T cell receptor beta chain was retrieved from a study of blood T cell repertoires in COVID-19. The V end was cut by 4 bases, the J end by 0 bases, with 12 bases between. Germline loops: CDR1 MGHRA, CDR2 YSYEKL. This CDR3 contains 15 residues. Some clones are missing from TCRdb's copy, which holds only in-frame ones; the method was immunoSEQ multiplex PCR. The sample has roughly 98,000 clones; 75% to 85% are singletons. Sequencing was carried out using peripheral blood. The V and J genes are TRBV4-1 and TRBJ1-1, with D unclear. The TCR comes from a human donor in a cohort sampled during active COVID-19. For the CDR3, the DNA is TGCGCCAGCAGCCTGTGGGCAGCCATGAACACTGAAGCTTTCTTT. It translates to CASSLWAAMNTEAFF.